The source of this T cell receptor (beta chain) is a study of control samples from healthy donors and cancer patients. Measured with immunoSEQ multiplex PCR; TCRdb has only the in-frame clones, and not every one. The repertoire consists of 390,000 or so clones, with approximately 90% occurring once and the leading ten covering around 6.5%. On this clone itself: Other DNA sequences in the same sample also yield this CDR3.

This clonotype was obtained from a man aged 35-49 years with head and neck cancer. What was sequenced was PBMCs.

CDR3 coding DNA: TGTGCCAGCAGTTTACGGGGGTACCAGCCCCAGCATTTT. It yields the protein CASSLRGYQPQHF. V is TRBV28 and J is TRBJ1-5; D perhaps matches TRBD1 (5 bases). Germline CDR1 is MDHEN and CDR2 is SYDVKM. Deletions cut 2 bases from V and 7 bases from J, with 9 bases between. CDR3 length: 13 amino acids.